The subject of this entry is one TCR beta chain. The data belong to a study of T-cell memory formation after mild COVID-19. TCRdb analysed the 5' RACE reads with MiXCR anew, one entry per CDR3 protein. The sample holds hundreds of thousands of distinct CDR3 sequences, 15% to 20% seen once. Germline V gene data show CDR1 as MNHNS and CDR2 as SASEGT. Trimming took 1 base from V and 7 from J, leaving 10 bases between them. There are 13 residues in the CDR3. The sequence derives from a man aged 18 to 29 who had mild COVID-19 (a few samples of this study predate the infection). Cell type and time point are not known. Input material: PBMCs or a T cell subset sorted from them (not recorded which). This sequence joins TRBV6-1 and TRBJ1-1; the D is unclear. CDR3 sequence reads: CASSEVEADEAFF. The CDR3, as DNA: TGTGCCAGCAGTGAAGTGGAGGCCGATGAAGCTTTCTTT.